Detailed here is one T cell receptor (beta chain). The sample belongs to a study of blood T cell repertoires in COVID-19. Study-wide background: Sites across the United States, Italy and Spain contributed samples from acute and convalescent COVID-19.

TCRdb keeps only in-frame clones here, not all; method: immunoSEQ multiplex PCR. The sample holds 100,000 to 150,000 clones, over 80% seen once. The germline gives CDR1 KGHSH, CDR2 LQKENI. With 0 bases clipped from V and 7 bases from J, the junction kept 4 bases outside the gene matches. The CDR3 spans 15 residues. The J gene is TRBJ2-1, the V gene TRBV18; TRBD1 matches at 9 bases. The source material was peripheral blood. The clonotype was recovered from a woman in her seventies with acute or convalescent COVID-19. The CDR3 reads CASSPPGTGKNEQFF. The CDR3, as DNA: TGTGCCAGCTCACCACCTGGGACAGGGAAAAATGAGCAGTTCTTC.